One TCR beta chain is described in this entry. The data stem from a study of blood T cell repertoires in COVID-19. Study-level background: Sample material is recorded as cDNA or gDNA derived from T cells, B-cell-depleted T cells, or PBMCs.

The germline gives CDR1 SSHAT, CDR2 FNYEAQ (reference sequence). Trimming cost V 5 bases and J 9 bases; bases outside gene matches: 9. The CDR3 is made up of 14 amino acids. In the authors' methods: Estimation of nucleated cell counts was performed using reference gene primer amplification. TCRdb's copy holds only in-frame clones and misses some; the assay was immunoSEQ multiplex PCR. That table supplies the V and J calls and clone size; D and trimming were determined from the DNA. Among roughly 100,000 clones, around nine tenths were seen once, and the ten largest hold roughly 2%. This chain links TRBV7-7 with TRBJ2-1; 8 bases line up with TRBD2. The specimen sequenced was peripheral blood. The receptor was derived from a man aged 50 to 60 with active COVID-19. CDR3 in amino acids: CASSRGRGASEQFF. As DNA, the CDR3 is TGTGCCAGCAGCCGTGGGCGGGGGGCGAGTGAGCAGTTCTTC.